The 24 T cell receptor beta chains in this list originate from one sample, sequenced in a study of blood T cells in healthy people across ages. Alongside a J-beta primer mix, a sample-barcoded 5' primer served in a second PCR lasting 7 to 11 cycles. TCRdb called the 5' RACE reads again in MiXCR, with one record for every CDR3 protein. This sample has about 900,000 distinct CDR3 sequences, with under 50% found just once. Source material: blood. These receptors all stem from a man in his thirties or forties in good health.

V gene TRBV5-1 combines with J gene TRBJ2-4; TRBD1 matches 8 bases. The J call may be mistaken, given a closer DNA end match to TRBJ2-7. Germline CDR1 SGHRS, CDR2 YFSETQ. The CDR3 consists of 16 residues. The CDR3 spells CASSPEVGQGTNEQYF. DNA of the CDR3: TGCGCCAGCAGCCCCGAAGTCGGACAGGGTACCAACGAGCAGTACTTC.

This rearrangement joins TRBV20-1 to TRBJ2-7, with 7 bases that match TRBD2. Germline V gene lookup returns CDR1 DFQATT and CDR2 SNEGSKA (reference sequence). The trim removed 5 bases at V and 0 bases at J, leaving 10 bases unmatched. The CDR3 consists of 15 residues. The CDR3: CSAESSGAPSYEQYF. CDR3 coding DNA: TGCAGTGCTGAATCAAGCGGGGCCCCCTCCTACGAGCAGTACTTC.

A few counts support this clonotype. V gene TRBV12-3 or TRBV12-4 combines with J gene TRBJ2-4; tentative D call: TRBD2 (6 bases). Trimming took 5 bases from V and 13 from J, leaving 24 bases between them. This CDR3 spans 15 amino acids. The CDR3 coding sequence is TGTGCCAGCAGTCCCCGGGACTCGGCCTTCGGGGAGCAGTACTTC. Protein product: CASSPRDSAFGEQYF.

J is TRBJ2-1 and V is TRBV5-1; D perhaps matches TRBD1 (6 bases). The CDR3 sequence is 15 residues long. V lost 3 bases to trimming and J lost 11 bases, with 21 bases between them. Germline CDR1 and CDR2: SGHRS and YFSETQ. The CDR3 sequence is CASSSQGSQPPQQFF. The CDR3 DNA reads TGCGCCAGCAGCTCCCAGGGGTCTCAACCCCCCCAGCAGTTCTTC.

The CDR3: CASSLWTEYGYTF. CDR3 coding DNA: TGTGCCAGCAGCCTATGGACCGAGTATGGCTACACCTTC. The chain is built from TRBV7-6 and TRBJ1-2; no firm D call. Germline V gene data show CDR1 as SGHVS and CDR2 as FNYEAQ. The CDR3 has 13 residues. V was shortened by 5 bases and J by 5 bases, with 12 bases between the two germline ends. Supplemented by reference TRBV7-6 and TRBJ1-2, the full variable domain reads GAGVSQSPRYKVTKRGQDVALRCDPISGHVSLYWYRQALGQGPEFLTYFNYEAQQDKSGLPNDRFSAERPEGSISTLTIQRTEQRDSAMYRCASSLWTEYGYTFGSGTRLTVV.

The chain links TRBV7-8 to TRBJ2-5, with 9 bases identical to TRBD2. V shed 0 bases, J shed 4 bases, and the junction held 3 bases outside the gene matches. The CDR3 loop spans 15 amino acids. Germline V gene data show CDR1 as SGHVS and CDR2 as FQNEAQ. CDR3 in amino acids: CASSLASGGAETQYF. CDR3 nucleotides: TGTGCCAGCAGCTTAGCTAGCGGGGGAGCAGAGACCCAGTACTTC.

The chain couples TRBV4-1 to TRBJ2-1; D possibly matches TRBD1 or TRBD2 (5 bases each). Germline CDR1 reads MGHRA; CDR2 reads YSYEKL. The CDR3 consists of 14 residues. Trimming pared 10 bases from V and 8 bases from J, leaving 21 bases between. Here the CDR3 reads CATLPLLGDDEQFF. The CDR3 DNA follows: TGCGCCACCCTCCCGTTACTAGGGGACGATGAGCAGTTCTTC.

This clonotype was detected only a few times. CDR3 nucleotide sequence: TGCAGCGTGGCGACTTCGACCCGGGGGCTCTATGGCTACACCTTC. Translated: CSVATSTRGLYGYTF. The chain joins TRBV29-1 to TRBJ1-2; a weak D match, TRBD1 (6 bases). With 6 bases removed from V and 4 bases from J, the gap between germline ends came to 21 bases. CDR1 and CDR2 from the germline V gene are SQVTM and ANQGSEA. The CDR3 sequence is 15 residues long.

The CDR3 sequence is CASKTSTEAFF. As DNA, the CDR3 is TGTGCCAGCAAAACAAGCACTGAAGCTTTCTTT. The rearrangement joins TRBV28 to TRBJ1-1; D is ambiguous. Trimming removed 7 bases at V and 4 bases at J, with 7 bases between. Per the germline V gene, CDR1 is MDHEN and CDR2 is SYDVKM. The CDR3 contains 11 residues.

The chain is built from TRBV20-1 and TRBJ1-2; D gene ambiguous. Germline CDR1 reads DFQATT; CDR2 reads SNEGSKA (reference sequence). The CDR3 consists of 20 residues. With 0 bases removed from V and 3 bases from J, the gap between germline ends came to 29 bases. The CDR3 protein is CSARDLSTGTPSDPHYGYTF. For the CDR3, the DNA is TGCAGTGCTAGAGATCTTAGTACTGGTACGCCTTCCGACCCCCACTATGGCTACACCTTC.

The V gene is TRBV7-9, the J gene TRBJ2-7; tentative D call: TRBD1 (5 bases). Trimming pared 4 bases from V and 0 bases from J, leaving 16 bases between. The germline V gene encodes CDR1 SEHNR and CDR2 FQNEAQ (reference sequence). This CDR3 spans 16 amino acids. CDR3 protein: CASSSTDRHLSYEQYF. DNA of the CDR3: TGTGCCAGCAGCTCGACCGACAGACATCTCTCCTACGAGCAGTACTTC.

The CDR3 loop is CAVSRSGSTDTQYF. For the CDR3, the DNA is TGTGCCGTCTCCAGGTCAGGTAGCACAGATACGCAGTATTTT. V gene TRBV10-3 combines with J gene TRBJ2-3; D call uncertain. V was cut by 11 bases and J by 0 bases, with 15 bases left in between. This CDR3 has 14 residues. Germline CDR1 ENHRY, CDR2 SYGVKD.

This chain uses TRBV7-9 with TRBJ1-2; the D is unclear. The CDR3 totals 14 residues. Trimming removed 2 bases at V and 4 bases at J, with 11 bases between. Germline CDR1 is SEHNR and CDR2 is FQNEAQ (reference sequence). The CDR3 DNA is TGTGCCAGCAGCTTATCAGCGGTTATCTATGGCTACACCTTC. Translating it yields CASSLSAVIYGYTF.

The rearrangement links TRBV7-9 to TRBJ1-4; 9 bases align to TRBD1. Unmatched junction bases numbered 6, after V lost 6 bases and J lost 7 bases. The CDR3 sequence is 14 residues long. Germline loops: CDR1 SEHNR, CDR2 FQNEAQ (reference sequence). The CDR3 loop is CASSWTGESEKLFF. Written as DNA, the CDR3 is TGTGCCAGCAGTTGGACAGGGGAGAGTGAAAAACTGTTTTTT.

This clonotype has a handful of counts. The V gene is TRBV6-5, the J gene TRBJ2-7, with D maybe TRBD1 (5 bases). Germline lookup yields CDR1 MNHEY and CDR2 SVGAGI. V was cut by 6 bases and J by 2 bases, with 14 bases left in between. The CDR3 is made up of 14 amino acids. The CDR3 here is CASRVGAGTYEQYF. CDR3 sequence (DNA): TGTGCCAGCAGAGTTGGGGCAGGGACCTACGAGCAGTACTTC.

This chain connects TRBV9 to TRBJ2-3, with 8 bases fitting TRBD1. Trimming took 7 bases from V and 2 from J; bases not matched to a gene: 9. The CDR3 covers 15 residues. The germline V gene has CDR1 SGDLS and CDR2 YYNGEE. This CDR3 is CASGPGQEFTDTQYF. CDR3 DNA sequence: TGTGCCAGCGGCCCGGGACAGGAGTTCACAGATACGCAGTATTTT.

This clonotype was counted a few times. The CDR3 spells CASSYLGQGANEQFF. CDR3 sequence (DNA): TGTGCCAGCAGTTATTTAGGACAGGGGGCGAATGAGCAGTTCTTC. The chain joins TRBV12-3 or TRBV12-4 to TRBJ2-1; 11 nucleotides match TRBD1. CDR3 length equals 15 residues. With 4 bases clipped from V and 7 bases from J, the junction kept 6 bases outside the gene matches.

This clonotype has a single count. CDR3 sequence (DNA): TGCGCCAGCAGCCAGGAGACCGGGACAGGGGACTATGGCTACACCTTC. It specifies CASSQETGTGDYGYTF. The chain links TRBV4-3 to TRBJ1-2; 10 bases match TRBD1. CDR1 LGHNA and CDR2 YSLEER come from the germline V gene. There are 16 residues in the CDR3. V shed 3 bases and J 3 bases; nucleotides not matched to a gene: 7.

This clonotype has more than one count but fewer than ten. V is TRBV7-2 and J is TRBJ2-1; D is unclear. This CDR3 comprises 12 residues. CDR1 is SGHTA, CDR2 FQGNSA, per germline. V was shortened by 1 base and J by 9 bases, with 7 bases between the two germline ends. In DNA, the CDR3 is TGTGCCAGCAGCTTAGTCCTGGGTGAGCAGTTCTTC. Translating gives CASSLVLGEQFF.

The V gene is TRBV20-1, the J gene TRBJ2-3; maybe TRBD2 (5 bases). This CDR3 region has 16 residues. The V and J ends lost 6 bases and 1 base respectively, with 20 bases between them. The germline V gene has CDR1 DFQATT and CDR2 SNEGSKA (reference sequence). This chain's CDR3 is CSAGSLVTSGTDTQYF. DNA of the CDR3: TGCAGTGCGGGCTCACTAGTGACGTCGGGCACAGATACGCAGTATTTT.

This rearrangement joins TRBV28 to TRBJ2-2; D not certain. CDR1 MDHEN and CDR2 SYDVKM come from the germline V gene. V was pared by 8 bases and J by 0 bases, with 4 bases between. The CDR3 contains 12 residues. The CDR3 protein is CASEANTGELFF. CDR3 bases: TGTGCCAGCGAGGCGAACACCGGGGAGCTGTTTTTT.

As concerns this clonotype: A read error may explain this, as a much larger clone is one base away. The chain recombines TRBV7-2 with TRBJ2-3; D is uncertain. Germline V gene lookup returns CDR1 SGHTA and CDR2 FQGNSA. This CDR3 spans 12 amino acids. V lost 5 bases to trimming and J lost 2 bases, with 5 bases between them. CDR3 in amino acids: CASSEYTDTQYF. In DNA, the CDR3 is TGTGCCAGCAGCGAGTACACAGATACGCAGTATTTT.

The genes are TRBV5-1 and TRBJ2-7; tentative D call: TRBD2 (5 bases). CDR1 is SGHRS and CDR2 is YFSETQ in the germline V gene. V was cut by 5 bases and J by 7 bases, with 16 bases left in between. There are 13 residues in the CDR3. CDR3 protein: CASSQDGLWEQYF. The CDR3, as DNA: TGCGCCAGCAGTCAGGACGGACTCTGGGAGCAGTACTTC.

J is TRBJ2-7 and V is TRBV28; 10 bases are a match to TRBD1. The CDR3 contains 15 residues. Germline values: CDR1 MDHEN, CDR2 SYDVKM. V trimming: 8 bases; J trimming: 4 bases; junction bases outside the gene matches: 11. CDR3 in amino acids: CASVLGDRGTYEQYF. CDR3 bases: TGTGCCAGCGTTTTGGGGGACAGGGGCACGTACGAGCAGTACTTC.